The clone carrying this TCR beta chain was observed a handful of times. Its antigen is not known. The data originate from a study of T-cell memory formation after mild COVID-19. Study findings and constraints: The appearance of some responding clones in pre-infection memory suggested that cross-reactive memory joined. Largely, contracting CD4+ clones fell within CM and EM, and contracting CD8+ clones within EMRA. Clones shrinking from day 15 to 85 showed even CD4/CD8 mixes; later expanders tilted CD4+.

The CDR3 consists of 13 residues. Germline CDR1 and CDR2: LNHDA and SQIVND (reference sequence). The V gene lost 11 bases and the J gene lost 2 bases, with 15 bases spanning the gap. Constant-segment-primed 5'RACE gave TCR alpha and TCR beta cDNA libraries with sample barcodes and UMIs. TCRdb ran MiXCR on the 5' RACE reads and lists one entry per CDR3 protein. In the table there are under 250,000 distinct CDR3 sequences, more than 9% of which are singletons. The receptor was derived from a man between 18 and 35 years old who had mild COVID-19 (a few samples of this study predate the infection). Cell type and time point are not known. Material: PBMCs or a T cell subset sorted from them (not recorded which). The V gene is TRBV19, the J gene TRBJ2-5; TRBD2 is a possible D gene (5 bases). The CDR3 DNA follows: TGTGCCTGCGGGCCCTCATATCAAGAGACCCAGTACTTC. Translation gives CACGPSYQETQYF.